The rows below give T cell receptor beta chains drawn from one sample of a study of cytomegalovirus exposure and HLA in healthy donors. Profiled with immunoSEQ multiplex PCR; TCRdb holds only in-frame clones, not every one. The sample yields 150,000 to 200,000 clones, around 80% seen once. What was sequenced was PBMCs. Every receptor here comes from a woman in her forties in good health and CMV-seronegative. Both conserved end residues are part of each CDR3. The D gene is left open where the match is weak.

V	D	J	CDR3	DNA
TRBV18	-	TRBJ2-5	CASSPPSQETQYF	TGTGCCAGCTCACCCCCCAGCCAAGAGACCCAGTACTTC
TRBV6-5	TRBD1	TRBJ1-5	CASSQDRGDNQPQHF	TGTGCCAGCAGCCAGGACAGGGGCGATAATCAGCCCCAGCATTTT
TRBV5-1	-	TRBJ2-7	CASSLAQGAYEQYF	TGCGCCAGCAGCTTGGCCCAGGGTGCCTACGAGCAGTACTTC
TRBV30	-	TRBJ1-6	CAWSVRGANSPLHF	TGTGCCTGGAGTGTACGGGGGGCGAATTCACCCCTCCACTTT
TRBV27	TRBD1	TRBJ1-1	CASSPGTGANTEAFF	TGTGCCAGCAGTCCCGGGACAGGGGCTAACACTGAAGCTTTCTTT
TRBV28	-	TRBJ2-3	CASSLAPDTQYF	TGTGCCAGCAGTTTGGCCCCAGATACGCAGTATTTT
TRBV25-1	TRBD1	TRBJ2-2	CASSGAGQGMPGELFF	TGTGCCAGCAGTGGGGCGGGACAGGGGATGCCCGGGGAGCTGTTTTTT
TRBV9	-	TRBJ2-3	CASSVRGGLTDTQYF	TGTGCCAGCAGCGTAAGGGGTGGTTTGACAGATACGCAGTATTTT
TRBV5-1	TRBD1	TRBJ2-7	CASRSGTGNYEQYF	TGCGCCAGCAGATCCGGGACAGGGAACTACGAGCAGTACTTC
TRBV27	-	TRBJ2-2	CASRAGKTGELFF	TGTGCCAGCAGGGCGGGTAAAACCGGGGAGCTGTTTTTT
TRBV5-6	-	TRBJ2-2	CASSWRRTIGELFF	TGTGCCAGCAGCTGGAGGAGGACGATCGGGGAGCTGTTTTTT